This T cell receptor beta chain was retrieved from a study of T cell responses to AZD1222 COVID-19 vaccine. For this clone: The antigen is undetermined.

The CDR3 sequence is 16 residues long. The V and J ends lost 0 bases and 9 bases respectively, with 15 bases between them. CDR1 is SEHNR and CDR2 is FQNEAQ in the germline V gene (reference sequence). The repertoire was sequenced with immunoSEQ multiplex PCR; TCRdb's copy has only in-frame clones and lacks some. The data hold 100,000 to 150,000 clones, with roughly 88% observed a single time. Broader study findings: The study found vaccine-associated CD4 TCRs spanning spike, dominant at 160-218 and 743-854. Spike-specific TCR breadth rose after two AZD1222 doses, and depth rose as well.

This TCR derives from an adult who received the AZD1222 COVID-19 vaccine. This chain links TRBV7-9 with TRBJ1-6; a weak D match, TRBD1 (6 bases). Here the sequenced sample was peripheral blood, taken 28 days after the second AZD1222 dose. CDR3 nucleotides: TGTGCCAGCAGCTTAGCGCAGACAGGAGCGCCTTCACCCCTCCACTTT. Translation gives CASSLAQTGAPSPLHF.